The 27 T cell receptor beta chains below were found in one sample sequenced in a study of lymphopenia after photon versus proton radiotherapy. Sequenced by immunoSEQ multiplex PCR; TCRdb stores in-frame clones only, minus some. The sample has 37,000 or so clones; more than 75% are singletons. This specimen consisted of peripheral blood, obtained from a patient treated with photon-based radiotherapy. The receptors here all came from a man aged 50-60 years with gastric cancer.

This clone occurred a few times. The chain recombines TRBV7-9 with TRBJ1-2; tentatively, D is TRBD1 (6 bases). V lost 4 bases, J lost 5 bases, and 17 bases lay in between. The CDR3 is 15 amino acids. Per germline, CDR1 SEHNR and CDR2 FQNEAQ (reference sequence). CDR3 bases: TGTGCCAGCAGCTCACCTCGAATAGGGGGGTATGGCTACACCTTC. Translated: CASSSPRIGGYGYTF.

The chain is built from TRBV9 and TRBJ2-3, with 15 bases fitting TRBD2. The length of the CDR3 is 16 residues. Germline CDR1 SGDLS, CDR2 YYNGEE. The ends lost 3 bases at V and 3 bases at J; junction bases unmatched: 2. As DNA, the CDR3 is TGTGCCAGCAGCGCGGGACTAGCGGGAGGTACAGATACGCAGTATTTT. Protein sequence: CASSAGLAGGTDTQYF.

The rearrangement links TRBV27 to TRBJ2-7, with D possibly TRBD1 on 5 matching bases. The V end lost 7 bases, the J end lost 7 bases, and 14 bases lay between the germline ends. There are 12 residues in the CDR3. CDR1 is MNHEY, CDR2 SMNVEV, per germline (reference sequence). The chain's CDR3 is CASKQTGLEQYF. CDR3 sequence (DNA): TGTGCCAGCAAACAAACAGGTTTGGAGCAGTACTTC.

This clone was counted a few times. This chain connects TRBV11-2 to TRBJ2-2, with TRBD1 matching 8 bases. This CDR3 is 15 amino acids long. Per the germline V gene, CDR1 is SGHAT and CDR2 is FQNNGV. Germline trimming cut 2 bases from V and 3 bases from J; bases unmatched to any gene: 2. The CDR3 DNA follows: TGTGCCAGCAGCTTATTACAGGGGGACACCGGGGAGCTGTTTTTT. It codes for CASSLLQGDTGELFF.

This chain connects TRBV19 to TRBJ2-7; TRBD1 matches 7 bases. CDR1 and CDR2 from the germline V gene are LNHDA and SQIVND (reference sequence). The trim removed 1 base at V and 8 bases at J, leaving 8 bases unmatched. There are 14 residues in the CDR3. CDR3 protein: CASSIGQGGFKQYF. DNA of the CDR3: TGTGCCAGTAGTATAGGACAGGGCGGTTTCAAGCAGTACTTC.

The V call is TRBV4-2, the J call TRBJ2-3; 16 bases map to TRBD2. Germline lookup yields CDR1 LGHNA and CDR2 YNFKEQ. The CDR3 runs to 18 residues. V dropped 4 bases and J dropped 2; count of bases not matched to a gene: 6. CDR3 sequence: CASSLGLAGGGATDTQYF. In DNA, the CDR3 is TGTGCCAGCAGCCTGGGACTAGCGGGAGGGGGGGCCACAGATACGCAGTATTTT.

CDR3 amino acids: CASSSGQGAVQPQHF. For the CDR3, the DNA is TGTGCCAGCAGCTCGGGACAGGGGGCAGTTCAGCCCCAGCATTTT. The V and J genes are TRBV7-2 and TRBJ1-5; TRBD1 matches at 12 bases. This CDR3 spans 15 amino acids. Germline CDR1 and CDR2: SGHTA and FQGNSA. Losses at the gene ends were 4 bases for V and 6 bases for J; bases not matched to a gene: 4.

This sequence joins TRBV5-8 and TRBJ2-1; 8 nucleotides match TRBD2. The V gene's germline CDR1 is SGHTS and CDR2 YDEGEE. V was pared by 3 bases and J by 0 bases, with 8 bases of the junction left unmatched. This CDR3 comprises 17 residues. The CDR3 loop reads CASSSSFTSGSYNEQFF. DNA for the CDR3: TGTGCCAGCAGCTCCTCCTTTACTAGCGGCTCCTACAATGAGCAGTTCTTC.

The chain has TRBV5-4 and TRBJ2-5, with 11 bases aligning to TRBD2. CDR1 and CDR2 (germline): SGHNT, YYREEE (reference sequence). This CDR3 comprises 15 residues. V lost 3 bases, J lost 3 bases, and 4 bases stayed unmatched. CDR3 sequence: CASSSPGLAEETQYF. Written as DNA, the CDR3 is TGTGCCAGCAGCTCACCGGGACTAGCGGAAGAGACCCAGTACTTC.

This clone appeared a few times. The rearrangement links TRBV6-6 to TRBJ2-1, with 10 bases matching TRBD2. Trimming at V came to 7 bases and at J to 4 bases, leaving 1 base not matched to a gene. The CDR3 is made up of 13 amino acids. Germline lookup yields CDR1 MNHNY and CDR2 SVGAGI (reference sequence). This chain's CDR3 is CASKAGGYNEQFF. CDR3 coding DNA: TGTGCCAGCAAAGCGGGAGGGTACAATGAGCAGTTCTTC.

The chain uses TRBV4-3 and TRBJ1-2, with D unresolved. The germline V and J ends were trimmed by 0 bases and 0 bases, with 8 bases remaining between them. Germline CDR1 is LGHNA and CDR2 is YSLEER. The length of the CDR3 is 15 residues. The CDR3 loop is CASSQEATANYGYTF. The CDR3 coding sequence is TGCGCCAGCAGCCAAGAAGCGACTGCTAACTATGGCTACACCTTC.

The chain couples TRBV11-3 to TRBJ2-1; 9 nucleotides agree with TRBD2. This CDR3 has 17 residues. Germline lookup yields CDR1 SGHNT and CDR2 YENEEA. Germline trimming cut 4 bases from V and 0 bases from J; bases unmatched to any gene: 7. In DNA, the CDR3 is TGTGCCAGCAGCTCGCCCCTAGCGGGGCTCTCCTACAATGAGCAGTTCTTC. This codes for CASSSPLAGLSYNEQFF. Looking up the rest from reference TRBV11-3 and TRBJ2-1 gives the full variable domain: EAGVVQSPRYKIIEKKQPVAFWCNPISGHNTLYWYLQNLGQGPELLIRYENEEAVDDSQLPKDRFSAERLKGVDSTLKIQPAELGDSAVYLCASSSPLAGLSYNEQFFGPGTRLTVL.

The gene calls are TRBV4-1 and TRBJ1-1, with D possibly being TRBD1 (5 bases). The V end was cut by 0 bases, the J end by 5 bases, with 10 bases between. The germline CDR1 and CDR2 sequences are MGHRA and YSYEKL. This CDR3 comprises 14 residues. CDR3 nucleotide sequence: TGCGCCAGCAGCCAAGAATATAGGGGTACTGAAGCTTTCTTT. It codes for CASSQEYRGTEAFF.

The chain couples TRBV28 to TRBJ2-7; D not resolved. CDR1 is MDHEN, CDR2 SYDVKM, per germline. Trimming took 5 bases from V and 0 from J, leaving 17 bases between them. This CDR3 has 16 amino acids. Here the CDR3 reads CASSPIERTSSYEQYF. CDR3 nucleotide sequence: TGTGCCAGCAGTCCTATAGAAAGGACGAGCTCCTACGAGCAGTACTTC.

V gene TRBV29-1 combines with J gene TRBJ1-1; D not resolved. This CDR3 contains 9 residues. Looked up from germline, CDR1 is SQVTM and CDR2 is ANQGSEA. The CDR3 loop is CRLQAEAFF. The CDR3 nucleotides read TGCCGACTTCAGGCTGAAGCTTTCTTT. The full variable domain, completed using reference TRBV29-1 and TRBJ1-1, is SAVISQKPSRDICQRGTSLTIQCQVDSQVTMMFWYRQQPGQSLTLIATANQGSEATYESGFVIDKFPISRPNLTFSTLTVSNMSPEDSSIYLCRLQAEAFFGQGTRLTVV.

This rearrangement joins TRBV9 to TRBJ2-1; possibly TRBD1 for D (5 bases). CDR3 size: 16 residues. Deletions cut 0 bases from V and 0 bases from J, with 10 bases between. Germline V gives CDR1 SGDLS, CDR2 YYNGEE. The CDR3 is CASSVEGFGSYNEQFF. CDR3 DNA sequence: TGTGCCAGCAGCGTAGAGGGGTTTGGCTCCTACAATGAGCAGTTCTTC.

This clone was detected only a few times. The J gene is TRBJ1-1, the V gene TRBV19; D not resolved. CDR1 is LNHDA and CDR2 is SQIVND in the germline V gene (reference sequence). With 6 bases removed from V and 1 base from J, the gap between germline ends came to 3 bases. The length of the CDR3 is 11 residues. CDR3 region: CASRQNTEAFF. As DNA, the CDR3 is TGTGCCAGTAGGCAGAACACTGAAGCTTTCTTT. Filled out from reference TRBV19 and TRBJ1-1, the complete variable domain reads DGGITQSPKYLFRKEGQNVTLSCEQNLNHDAMYWYRQDPGQGLRLIYYSQIVNDFQKGDIAEGYSVSREKKESFPLTVTSAQKNPTAFYLCASRQNTEAFFGQGTRLTVV.

The gene calls are TRBV15 and TRBJ1-2; D is unresolved. The V end lost 0 bases, the J end lost 6 bases, and 14 bases lay between the germline ends. Germline CDR1 is LNHNV and CDR2 is YYDKDF (reference sequence). This CDR3 contains 15 residues. CDR3 in amino acids: CATSRDRGRTDGYTF. The CDR3 region has the DNA TGTGCCACCAGCAGAGATCGGGGTCGGACGGATGGCTACACCTTC.

The chain carries TRBV7-8 and TRBJ2-7, with D tentatively TRBD2 (5 bases). Trimming removed 5 bases at V and 0 bases at J, with 11 bases between. This CDR3 has 14 amino acids. CDR1 and CDR2 from the germline V gene are SGHVS and FQNEAQ. CDR3 nucleotide sequence: TGTGCCAGCAGCCATGGGAGATTCTCCTACGAGCAGTACTTC. Translated: CASSHGRFSYEQYF.

This rearrangement joins TRBV9 to TRBJ2-3; perhaps TRBD1 as D (6 bases). Per the germline V gene, CDR1 is SGDLS and CDR2 is YYNGEE. The CDR3 runs 16 residues. Trimming left V 0 bases short and J 0 bases short, with 11 bases between. The CDR3 nucleotides are TGTGCCAGCAGCGTAGTAGGGACAAGTAGCACAGATACGCAGTATTTT. Translated: CASSVVGTSSTDTQYF. Filled out from reference TRBV9 and TRBJ2-3, the complete variable domain reads DSGVTQTPKHLITATGQRVTLRCSPRSGDLSVYWYQQSLDQGLQFLIQYYNGEERAKGNILERFSAQQFPDLHSELNLSSLELGDSALYFCASSVVGTSSTDTQYFGPGTRLTVL.

V is TRBV19 and J is TRBJ2-1, with TRBD2 matching 8 bases. The V segment lost 10 bases and the J segment 8 bases; nucleotides outside the gene matches: 16. The germline V gene has CDR1 LNHDA and CDR2 SQIVND (reference sequence). The CDR3 consists of 15 residues. The CDR3 loop is CATKSVMTSVDEQFF. As DNA, the CDR3 is TGTGCCACAAAATCGGTTATGACTAGCGTCGATGAGCAGTTCTTC.

This clone turned up a few times. This rearrangement joins TRBV5-8 to TRBJ1-4; D remains unclear. Germline V gene sequence: CDR1 SGHTS, CDR2 YDEGEE. The CDR3 spans 15 residues. V was cut by 6 bases and J by 2 bases, with 14 bases left in between. CDR3 DNA: TGTGCCAGCAATCCCGACCGGTCGACTAATGAAAAACTGTTTTTT. This gives the protein CASNPDRSTNEKLFF.

This clone was recorded once. The rearrangement links TRBV7-2 to TRBJ1-1; D gene ambiguous. Germline V gene sequence: CDR1 SGHTA, CDR2 FQGNSA. This CDR3 is built from 13 residues. Trimming shortened V by 1 base and J by 1 base, and 4 bases separated the two germline ends. This chain's CDR3 is CASSLGENTEAFF. DNA of the CDR3: TGTGCCAGCAGCTTAGGAGAGAACACTGAAGCTTTCTTT.

This clone was found a few times. The chain joins TRBV29-1 to TRBJ2-3, with 8 bases fitting TRBD1. Germline values: CDR1 SQVTM, CDR2 ANQGSEA. V lost 6 bases and J lost 3; bases outside the gene matches: 5. The CDR3 spans 13 residues. This chain's CDR3 is CSVSGGPTDTQYF. CDR3 coding DNA: TGCAGCGTGTCAGGGGGCCCAACAGATACGCAGTATTTT.

V is TRBV11-2 and J is TRBJ2-7, with TRBD2 matching 11 bases. Germline trimming cut 3 bases from V and 2 bases from J; bases unmatched to any gene: 0. The germline gives CDR1 SGHAT, CDR2 FQNNGV. The CDR3 sequence is 14 residues long. CDR3 sequence reads: CASSFSGRAYEQYF. The CDR3 DNA follows: TGTGCCAGCAGCTTTAGCGGGAGGGCCTACGAGCAGTACTTC.

This chain joins TRBV2 and TRBJ1-3, with D perhaps TRBD1 (5 bases). The germline gives CDR1 SNHLY, CDR2 FYNNEI. This CDR3 spans 15 amino acids. With 8 bases removed from V and 0 bases from J, the gap between germline ends came to 14 bases. The CDR3 nucleotides are TGTGCCAGCGTCTATGGGACGGACTCTGGAAACACCATATATTTT. Protein sequence: CASVYGTDSGNTIYF.

This chain uses TRBV5-4 with TRBJ1-2, with TRBD1 identical over 8 bases. The CDR3 is made up of 17 amino acids. V shed 4 bases, J shed 9 bases, and the junction held 20 bases outside the gene matches. Germline assignment: CDR1 SGHNT and CDR2 YYREEE (reference sequence). This CDR3 reads CASSPRTGTIIASSYTF. In DNA form, the CDR3 reads TGTGCCAGCAGCCCTCGGACAGGGACTATAATAGCCAGCAGCTACACCTTC.